This TCR beta chain was sequenced in a study of early T cells in non-severe SARS-CoV-2 infection. This clonotype has just a few counts. Its specificity is unknown. The CDR3 covers 16 residues. In germline, CDR1 is SEHNR, CDR2 FQNEAQ (reference sequence). Trimming took off 3 bases at V and 3 bases at J, with 17 bases between the two ends. Points from the study as a whole: VDJdb matching favored anti-spike CD8 responses, missing private and CD4 specificities.

Individual cDNA molecules received unique molecular identifiers during library preparation. TCRdb re-derived calls from the 5' RACE reads in MiXCR, one entry per CDR3 protein. The repertoire holds approximately 120,000 distinct CDR3 sequences, 14% to 15% seen once, with 20% to 25% in the top ten. The sample consisted of whole blood. This chain links TRBV7-9 with TRBJ1-1; tentative D call: TRBD1 (5 bases). This sequence was found in an adult who was a healthcare worker with PCR-confirmed SARS-CoV-2 infection or an uninfected control (not recorded which). CDR3 region: CASSFQAVEQDTEAFF. The DNA of the CDR3 is TGTGCCAGCAGCTTCCAGGCAGTGGAACAGGACACTGAAGCTTTCTTT.